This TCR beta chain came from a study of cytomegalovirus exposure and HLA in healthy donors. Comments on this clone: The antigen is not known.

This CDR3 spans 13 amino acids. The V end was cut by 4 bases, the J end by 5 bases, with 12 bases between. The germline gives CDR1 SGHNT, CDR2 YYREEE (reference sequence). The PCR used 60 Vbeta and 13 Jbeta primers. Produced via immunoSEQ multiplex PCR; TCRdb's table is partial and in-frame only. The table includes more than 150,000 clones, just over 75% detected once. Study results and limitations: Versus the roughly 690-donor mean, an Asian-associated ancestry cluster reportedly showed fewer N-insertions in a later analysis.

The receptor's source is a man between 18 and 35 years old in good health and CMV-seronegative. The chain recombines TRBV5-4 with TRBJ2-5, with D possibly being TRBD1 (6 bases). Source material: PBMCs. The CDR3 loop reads CASSQGGGETQYF. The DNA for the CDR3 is TGTGCCAGCAGCCAAGGGGGTGGTGAGACCCAGTACTTC.